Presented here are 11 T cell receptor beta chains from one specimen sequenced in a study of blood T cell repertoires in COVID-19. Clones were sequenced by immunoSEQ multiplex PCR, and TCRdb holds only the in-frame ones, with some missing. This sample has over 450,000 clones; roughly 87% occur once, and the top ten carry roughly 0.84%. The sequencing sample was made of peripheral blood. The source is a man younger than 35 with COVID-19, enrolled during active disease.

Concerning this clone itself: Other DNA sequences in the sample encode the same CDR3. CDR3 sequence reads: CASSMGSSTDTQYF. CDR3 DNA: TGTGCCAGTAGTATGGGCAGCAGCACAGATACGCAGTATTTT. This chain uses TRBV19 with TRBJ2-3; D unresolved. V lost 3 bases, J lost 0 bases, and 7 bases lay in between. The CDR3 runs to 14 residues. Per the germline V gene, CDR1 is LNHDA and CDR2 is SQIVND (reference sequence).

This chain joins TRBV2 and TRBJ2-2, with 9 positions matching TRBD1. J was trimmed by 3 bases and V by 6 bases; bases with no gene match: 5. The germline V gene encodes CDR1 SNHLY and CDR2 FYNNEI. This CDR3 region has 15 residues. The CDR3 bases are TGTGCCAGCAGCGGAGGACAGGGGTACACCGGGGAGCTGTTTTTT. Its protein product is CASSGGQGYTGELFF.

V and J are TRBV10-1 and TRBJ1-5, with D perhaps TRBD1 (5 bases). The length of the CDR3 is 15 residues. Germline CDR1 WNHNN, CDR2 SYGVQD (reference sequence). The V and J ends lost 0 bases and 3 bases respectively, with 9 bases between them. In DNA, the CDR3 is TGCGCCAGCAGTGAGTCAGGCAGGGCCAATCAGCCCCAGCATTTT. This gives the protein CASSESGRANQPQHF.

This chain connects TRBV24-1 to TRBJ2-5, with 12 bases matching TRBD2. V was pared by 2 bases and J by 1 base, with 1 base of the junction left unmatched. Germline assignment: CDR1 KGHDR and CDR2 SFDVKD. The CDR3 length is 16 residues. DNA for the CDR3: TGTGCCACCAGTGATTGGGGACTAGCGGGCCAAGAGACCCAGTACTTC. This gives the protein CATSDWGLAGQETQYF.

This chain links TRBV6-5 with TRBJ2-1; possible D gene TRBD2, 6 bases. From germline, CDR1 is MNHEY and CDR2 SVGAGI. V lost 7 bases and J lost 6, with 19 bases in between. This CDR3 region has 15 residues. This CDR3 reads CASIPLAGGSNEQFF. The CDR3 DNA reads TGTGCCAGCATTCCCCTGGCAGGAGGGAGCAATGAGCAGTTCTTC.

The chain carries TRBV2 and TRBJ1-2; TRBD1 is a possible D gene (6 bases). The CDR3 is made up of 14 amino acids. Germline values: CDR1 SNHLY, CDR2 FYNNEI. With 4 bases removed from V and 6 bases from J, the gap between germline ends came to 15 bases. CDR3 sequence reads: CASSVEGQGHGYTF. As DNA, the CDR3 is TGTGCCAGCAGTGTTGAGGGGCAGGGGCATGGCTACACCTTC.

The CDR3 nucleotides read TGTGCCAGCAGTTTAGTCAGGCCCTCACAAAAATACGAGCAGTACTTC. Protein sequence: CASSLVRPSQKYEQYF. The V call is TRBV27, the J call TRBJ2-7; D is unclear. Trimming cost V 2 bases and J 4 bases, with 18 bases left between them. The CDR3 extends over 16 amino acids. CDR1 is MNHEY, CDR2 SMNVEV, per germline (reference sequence).

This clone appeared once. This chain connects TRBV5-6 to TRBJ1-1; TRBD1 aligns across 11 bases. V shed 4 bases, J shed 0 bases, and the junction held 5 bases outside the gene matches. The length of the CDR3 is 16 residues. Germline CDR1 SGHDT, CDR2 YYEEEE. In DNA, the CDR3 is TGTGCCAGCAGCGTGGACAGGGGGCGACTGAACACTGAAGCTTTCTTT. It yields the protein CASSVDRGRLNTEAFF.

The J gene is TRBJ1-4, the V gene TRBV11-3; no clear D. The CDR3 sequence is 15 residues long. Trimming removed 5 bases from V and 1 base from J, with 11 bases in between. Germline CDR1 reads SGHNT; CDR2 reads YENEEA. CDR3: CASSPTGITNEKLFF. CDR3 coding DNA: TGTGCCAGCAGCCCAACGGGGATAACTAATGAAAAACTGTTTTTT.

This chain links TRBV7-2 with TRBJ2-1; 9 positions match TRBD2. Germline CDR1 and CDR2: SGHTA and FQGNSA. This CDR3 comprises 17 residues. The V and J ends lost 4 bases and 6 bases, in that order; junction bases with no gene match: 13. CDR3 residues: CASSSRITSGRRNEQFF. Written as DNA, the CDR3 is TGTGCCAGCAGCTCTAGAATTACTAGCGGGCGCCGCAATGAGCAGTTCTTC.

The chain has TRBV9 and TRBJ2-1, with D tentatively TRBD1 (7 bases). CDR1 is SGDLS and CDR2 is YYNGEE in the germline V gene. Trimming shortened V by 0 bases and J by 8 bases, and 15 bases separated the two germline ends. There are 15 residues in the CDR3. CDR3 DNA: TGTGCCAGCAGCGTAGGACTAGGGGGCTTCGATGAGCAGTTCTTC. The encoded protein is CASSVGLGGFDEQFF.